Listed below are T cell receptor beta chains from one sample, sequenced in a study of PD-L1 blockade in urothelial cancer. Produced via immunoSEQ multiplex PCR; TCRdb's table is partial and in-frame only. Found here are 50,000 or so clones, about 86% of them singletons; the top ten hold 20% to 25%. The specimen comprised PBMCs, sampled around atezolizumab (anti-PD-L1) treatment. The receptors come from a man in his sixties with urothelial cancer. Both conserved end residues are part of each CDR3. Fields, in order: D gene, J gene, clone size, V gene, CDR3 protein, CDR3 DNA. D genes are given only for firm matches. The listing skips clone size in some rows; elsewhere it reads once, few, many or a size class.

TRBD2 | TRBJ2-7 | - | TRBV28 | CASRNSGGSYEQYF | TGTGCCAGCAGGAACTCGGGAGGTTCCTACGAGCAGTACTTC
TRBD2 | TRBJ2-1 | - | TRBV30 | CAWSRQAGARNEQFF | TGTGCCTGGAGTCGCCAAGCGGGAGCTCGCAATGAGCAGTTCTTC
TRBD1 | TRBJ1-6 | - | TRBV6-5 | CASSRNRGYNSPLHF | TGTGCCAGCAGTCGGAACAGGGGATATAATTCACCCCTCCACTTT
- | TRBJ2-7 | - | TRBV11-2 | CASSPQRVGEQYF | TGTGCCAGCAGCCCACAGAGGGTTGGCGAGCAGTACTTC
- | TRBJ1-1 | - | TRBV2 | CASSETGNTEAFF | TGTGCCAGCAGCGAGACAGGGAACACTGAAGCTTTCTTT
TRBD1 | TRBJ2-5 | few | TRBV6-1 | CASRATGGLETQYF | TGTGCCAGCAGGGCTACAGGGGGCCTAGAGACCCAGTACTTC
TRBD2 | TRBJ2-7 | - | TRBV7-9 | CASRSSGSSYEQYF | TGTGCCAGCAGATCTAGCGGGAGCTCCTACGAGCAGTACTTC
TRBD2 | TRBJ2-7 | - | TRBV18 | CASSPPYAGGAYEQYF | TGTGCCAGCTCACCCCCATATGCGGGGGGAGCCTACGAGCAGTACTTC
TRBD2 | TRBJ2-5 | once | TRBV29-1 | CSVEPSGRETQYF | TGCAGCGTTGAGCCTAGCGGGAGAGAGACCCAGTACTTC
- | TRBJ1-5 | once | TRBV18 | CASSPPAGVGQPQHF | TGTGCCAGCTCACCACCCGCCGGGGTGGGTCAGCCCCAGCATTTT
TRBD1 | TRBJ1-1 | once | TRBV11-3 | CASSSRAGGREAFF | TGTGCCAGCAGCTCACGGGCAGGGGGTCGCGAAGCTTTCTTT
- | TRBJ2-3 | - | TRBV9 | CASSQQRADTQYF | TGTGCCAGCAGTCAACAGAGGGCAGATACGCAGTATTTT
- | TRBJ2-7 | - | TRBV18 | CASSQGTYEQYF | TGTGCCAGCTCACAGGGGACCTACGAGCAGTACTTC
- | TRBJ1-1 | once | TRBV29-1 | CSGTGHLNTEAFF | TGCAGCGGAACGGGACACTTGAACACTGAAGCTTTCTTT
TRBD2 | TRBJ2-3 | - | TRBV5-1 | CASSSILAGMADTQYF | TGCGCCAGCAGCTCCATACTAGCGGGAATGGCAGATACGCAGTATTTT
- | TRBJ2-3 | - | TRBV7-9 | CASSGPSTDTQYF | TGTGCCAGCAGCGGCCCTAGCACAGATACGCAGTATTTT
- | TRBJ1-4 | - | TRBV5-1 | CASSLGPATNEKLFF | TGCGCCAGCAGCTTGGGGCCTGCAACTAATGAAAAACTGTTTTTT
- | TRBJ1-3 | - | TRBV10-3 | CAISDGSSGNTIYF | TGTGCCATCAGTGACGGGAGCTCTGGAAACACCATATATTTT
- | TRBJ1-1 | once | TRBV19 | CASTEPAGMNTEAFF | TGTGCCAGTACCGAACCTGCAGGAATGAACACTGAAGCTTTCTTT
- | TRBJ1-1 | - | TRBV18 | CASSPFGGNTEAFF | TGTGCCAGCTCACCATTTGGGGGCAACACTGAAGCTTTCTTT
TRBD2 | TRBJ2-5 | once | TRBV5-1 | CASGLTSGADRETQYF | TGCGCCAGCGGGCTGACTAGCGGGGCCGATCGGGAGACCCAGTACTTC
- | TRBJ2-7 | - | TRBV4-1 | CASSQDFAGSSYEQYF | TGCGCCAGCAGCCAAGACTTCGCGGGGAGCTCCTACGAGCAGTACTTC
TRBD1 | TRBJ1-1 | once | TRBV5-1 | CASRAAGGNTEAFF | TGCGCCAGCAGAGCGGCAGGGGGAAACACTGAAGCTTTCTTT
- | TRBJ1-5 | - | TRBV28 | CALSGGRGNQPQHF | TGTGCCCTCTCGGGAGGGAGGGGCAATCAGCCCCAGCATTTT
- | TRBJ2-7 | once | TRBV5-1 | CASSLYGQTYEQYF | TGCGCCAGCAGCTTGTACGGACAGACCTACGAGCAGTACTTC
- | TRBJ1-1 | - | TRBV6-5 | CASSYAGMNTEAFF | TGTGCCAGCAGTTACGCAGGGATGAACACTGAAGCTTTCTTT
TRBD1 | TRBJ1-5 | - | TRBV6-1 | CASVQGSQPQHF | TGTGCCAGCGTACAGGGGAGTCAGCCCCAGCATTTT
TRBD1 | TRBJ2-3 | - | TRBV5-1 | CASSSATMDRGRPDTQYF | TGCGCCAGCAGCTCGGCGACGATGGACAGGGGTCGGCCAGATACGCAGTATTTT
- | TRBJ2-7 | - | TRBV6-1 | CASTRSGYDEQYF | TGTGCCAGCACTCGTTCGGGTTACGACGAGCAGTACTTC
- | TRBJ2-3 | once | TRBV7-3 | CASSPRGASTDTQYF | TGTGCCAGCAGCCCTCGGGGAGCTAGCACAGATACGCAGTATTTT
- | TRBJ2-7 | - | TRBV19 | CASSIKGAYEQYF | TGTGCCAGTAGTATAAAGGGGGCCTACGAGCAGTACTTC
TRBD2 | TRBJ2-1 | - | TRBV5-1 | CASSPTRIAGLIDNEQFF | TGCGCCAGCAGCCCTACAAGAATAGCGGGACTCATCGACAATGAGCAGTTCTTC
- | TRBJ1-2 | once | TRBV6-7 | CASIPPSGGGGYTF | TGTGCCAGCATTCCCCCGTCGGGTGGGGGGGGCTACACCTTC
TRBD1 | TRBJ2-3 | - | TRBV6-6 | CASGTGDTDTQYF | TGTGCCAGCGGAACAGGGGACACAGATACGCAGTATTTT
- | TRBJ1-1 | - | TRBV7-2 | CASSFRHGNTEAFF | TGTGCCAGCAGCTTCAGGCACGGTAACACTGAAGCTTTCTTT
- | TRBJ1-4 | - | TRBV27 | CASSLVFSGVGEKLFF | TGTGCCAGCAGTTTAGTTTTTTCAGGGGTAGGGGAAAAACTGTTTTTT
- | TRBJ1-5 | - | TRBV19 | CASSRGLQPQHF | TGTGCCAGTAGTCGGGGGTTGCAGCCCCAGCATTTT
- | TRBJ2-2 | - | TRBV7-6 | CASSLRGGAGELFF | TGTGCCAGCAGCTTGCGAGGGGGTGCCGGGGAGCTGTTTTTT
- | TRBJ1-2 | - | TRBV6-6 | CASSPTVSSYTF | TGTGCCAGCAGTCCTACAGTTTCAAGCTACACCTTC
TRBD2 | TRBJ2-3 | once | TRBV7-3 | CASSFSGGVRDTQYF | TGTGCCAGCAGCTTTAGCGGGGGGGTGCGAGATACGCAGTATTTT
- | TRBJ2-2 | - | TRBV6-5 | CASSLQQNTGELFF | TGTGCCAGCAGTTTACAGCAGAACACCGGGGAGCTGTTTTTT
TRBD2 | TRBJ2-3 | once | TRBV5-4 | CASSFFSGAGDTQYF | TGTGCCAGCAGCTTTTTTAGCGGGGCCGGGGATACGCAGTATTTT
TRBD1 | TRBJ2-4 | - | TRBV25-1 | CASSSRGQEVSNIQYF | TGTGCCAGCAGCTCTCGAGGACAGGAGGTGTCGAACATTCAGTACTTC
TRBD2 | TRBJ2-7 | - | TRBV6-4 | CASSDSPSGSYEQYF | TGTGCCAGCAGTGACTCGCCTAGCGGGAGCTACGAGCAGTACTTC
- | TRBJ2-1 | few | TRBV5-1 | CASSLEGQRALSYNEQFF | TGCGCCAGCAGCTTGGAAGGCCAGCGGGCTCTCTCCTACAATGAGCAGTTCTTC
TRBD2 | TRBJ2-5 | - | TRBV9 | CASSASAGGQETQYF | TGTGCCAGCAGCGCCTCAGCGGGGGGACAGGAGACCCAGTACTTC
- | TRBJ2-2 | few | TRBV11-2 | CASSPRSGNTGELFF | TGTGCCAGCAGCCCCCGGTCCGGGAACACCGGGGAGCTGTTTTTT
TRBD2 | TRBJ2-7 | few | TRBV9 | CASSVDLREANGGEQYF | TGTGCCAGCAGCGTAGATTTGCGGGAGGCAAACGGGGGAGAGCAGTACTTC
- | TRBJ1-1 | - | TRBV4-1 | CASSHVDRGVNTEAFF | TGCGCCAGCAGCCATGTCGACCGGGGGGTGAACACTGAAGCTTTCTTT
TRBD1 | TRBJ1-5 | few | TRBV2 | CASRADREGQPQHF | TGTGCCAGCAGGGCGGACAGGGAGGGACAGCCCCAGCATTTT
- | TRBJ1-4 | - | TRBV5-1 | CASSLVSSEGKLFF | TGCGCCAGCAGCTTGGTGTCGAGCGAGGGAAAACTGTTTTTT